One and the same sample provided the 27 T cell receptor beta chains below, sequenced in a study of T cell responses to AZD1222 COVID-19 vaccine. Some clones are missing from TCRdb's copy, which holds only in-frame ones; the method was immunoSEQ multiplex PCR. Among about 200,000 clones listed, approximately 90% were seen once. The sample in question was peripheral blood, obtained 28 days after the second AZD1222 dose. These receptors came from an adult who received the AZD1222 COVID-19 vaccine.

The chain combines TRBV10-3 with TRBJ2-7, with 12 bases lining up with TRBD1. The V segment lost 7 bases and the J segment 3 bases; nucleotides outside the gene matches: 10. This CDR3 is 16 amino acids long. Germline values: CDR1 ENHRY, CDR2 SYGVKD. The CDR3 nucleotides are TGTGCCATCAAGATCTTTGGGACAGGGGGCGGCTACGAGCAGTACTTC. It is translated as CAIKIFGTGGGYEQYF.

CDR3 in DNA: TGTGCCAGCGCCGAATCCAGGGGAAGTAGTTGGCGGCAGTACTTC. Its protein product is CASAESRGSSWRQYF. This chain links TRBV3-1 (or the pseudogene TRBV3-2) with TRBJ2-7; tentatively, D is TRBD1 (6 bases). The CDR3 is 15 amino acids. CDR1 LGHDT and CDR2 YNNKEL come from the germline V gene (reference sequence). V was trimmed by 8 bases and J by 9 bases, leaving 26 bases between them.

The chain combines TRBV9 with TRBJ2-2; D is uncertain. V lost 2 bases, J lost 5 bases, and 7 bases lay in between. The CDR3 has 13 amino acids. CDR1 SGDLS and CDR2 YYNGEE come from the germline V gene. The CDR3 region has the DNA TGTGCCAGCAGCGTGAGACCGACCGGGGAGCTGTTTTTT. The encoded protein is CASSVRPTGELFF. Looking up the rest from reference TRBV9 and TRBJ2-2 gives the full variable domain: DSGVTQTPKHLITATGQRVTLRCSPRSGDLSVYWYQQSLDQGLQFLIQYYNGEERAKGNILERFSAQQFPDLHSELNLSSLELGDSALYFCASSVRPTGELFFGEGSRLTVL.

The chain combines TRBV6-4 with TRBJ2-7; either TRBD1 or TRBD2 may supply D (6 bases each). The length of the CDR3 is 15 residues. CDR1 and CDR2 (germline): MRHNA, SNTAGT. V was shortened by 5 bases and J by 3 bases, with 17 bases between the two germline ends. The CDR3 loop is CASSPYLGGYYEQYF. DNA of the CDR3: TGTGCCAGCAGTCCCTATTTAGGGGGGTACTACGAGCAGTACTTC.

The rearrangement joins TRBV19 to TRBJ2-7; D gene uncertain. The ends were cut back, 9 bases at V and 1 base at J, with 10 bases in the middle. The CDR3 spans 12 residues. CDR1 is LNHDA, CDR2 SQIVND, per germline (reference sequence). The CDR3 region has the DNA TGTGCCAGACGGACGGCGTCCTACGAGCAGTACTTC. Translation gives CARRTASYEQYF.

CDR3 loop: CASQMILTGKNNSPLHF. For the CDR3, the DNA is TGTGCCAGCCAGATGATATTGACAGGGAAGAACAATTCACCCCTCCACTTT. The chain has TRBV6-4 and TRBJ1-6, with TRBD1 identical over 7 bases. This CDR3 has 17 residues. V shed 8 bases and J 7 bases; nucleotides not matched to a gene: 17. CDR1 MRHNA and CDR2 SNTAGT come from the germline V gene.

This chain links TRBV7-4 with TRBJ2-7; 7 bases align to TRBD1. Trimming took 5 bases from V and 3 from J; bases not matched to a gene: 1. CDR1 is SGHVT and CDR2 is SQSDAQ in the germline V gene. CDR3 length: 12 amino acids. The CDR3 region has the DNA TGTGCCAGCAGCGACAGGGTCTACGAGCAGTACTTC. Translation gives CASSDRVYEQYF.

V is TRBV7-8 and J is TRBJ1-1; 7 nucleotides agree with TRBD1. Trimming took 1 base from V and 3 from J; bases not matched to a gene: 2. CDR1 is SGHVS, CDR2 FQNEAQ, per germline. CDR3 length: 14 residues. For the CDR3, the DNA is TGTGCCAGCAGCTTAGGTACAGGGGACACTGAAGCTTTCTTT. Its translation: CASSLGTGDTEAFF.

The chain uses TRBV6-2 or TRBV6-3 and TRBJ2-1; perhaps TRBD1 as D (5 bases). The CDR3 sequence is 14 residues long. The ends were cut back, 2 bases at V and 9 bases at J, with 14 bases in the middle. Per germline, CDR1 MNHEY and CDR2 SVGEGT. CDR3 sequence reads: CASSYPSGLGEQFF. As DNA, the CDR3 is TGTGCCAGCAGTTACCCATCAGGGTTAGGTGAGCAGTTCTTC.

The chain has TRBV4-2 and TRBJ2-6; no firm D call. The CDR3 extends over 15 amino acids. Germline assignment: CDR1 LGHNA and CDR2 YNFKEQ. V was pared by 4 bases and J by 0 bases, with 7 bases between. The CDR3 sequence is CASSPRTSGANVLTF. DNA for the CDR3: TGTGCCAGCAGCCCGCGTACCTCTGGGGCCAACGTCCTGACTTTC.

This clone was seen just once. This chain uses TRBV25-1 with TRBJ2-5, with 9 bases lining up with TRBD1. With 4 bases clipped from V and 2 bases from J, the junction kept 5 bases outside the gene matches. CDR3 length: 15 amino acids. CDR1 is MGHDK, CDR2 SYGVNS, per germline. Written as DNA, the CDR3 is TGTGCCAGCAGTGCCGGGACAGGGAAACAAGAGACCCAGTACTTC. Translation: CASSAGTGKQETQYF.

The J gene is TRBJ2-3, the V gene TRBV12-3 or TRBV12-4; D gene uncertain. The CDR3 has 13 residues. Trimming stripped 2 bases from V and 6 bases from J, with 9 bases between. CDR3 bases: TGTGCCAGCAGTTTACGACCCGGGGATACGCAGTATTTT. Its protein is CASSLRPGDTQYF.

This clone was seen only once. V gene TRBV4-3 combines with J gene TRBJ1-2, with 8 bases matching TRBD1. The V gene end was trimmed by 1 base and the J gene end by 2 bases; junction bases not matched to a gene: 3. Germline CDR1 is LGHNA and CDR2 is YSLEER. This CDR3 is 15 amino acids long. CDR3 loop: CASSQVRTGNYGYTF. CDR3 nucleotide sequence: TGCGCCAGCAGCCAAGTTAGGACAGGGAACTATGGCTACACCTTC.

A remark on this clone: Sequence at one end of the junction differs from germline and may be a read error. V is TRBV19 and J is TRBJ2-7, with TRBD2 matching over 11 bases. Germline CDR1 reads LNHDA; CDR2 reads SQIVND (reference sequence). The CDR3 loop spans 13 amino acids. CDR3 in amino acids: CASSVGLAAIRVF. CDR3 bases: TGTGCCAGTAGTGTGGGACTAGCGGCAATCAGGGTATTC.

V is TRBV27 and J is TRBJ2-5; possibly TRBD2 for D (6 bases). The CDR3 is 13 residues long. V lost 2 bases and J lost 4, with 8 bases in between. Germline-derived CDR1 and CDR2 are MNHEY and SMNVEV (reference sequence). The CDR3 protein is CASSLIGGETQYF. CDR3 DNA sequence: TGTGCCAGCAGTTTAATCGGGGGAGAGACCCAGTACTTC.

The rearrangement joins TRBV6-1 to TRBJ2-7; 7 bases are shared with TRBD1. V lost 3 bases and J lost 2; bases outside the gene matches: 4. The CDR3 is 14 residues long. The V gene's germline CDR1 is MNHNS and CDR2 SASEGT. This chain's CDR3 is CASSENRGTYEQYF. CDR3 in DNA: TGTGCCAGCAGTGAGAACAGGGGTACCTACGAGCAGTACTTC.

The chain combines TRBV7-9 with TRBJ1-1; D is undetermined. The germline gives CDR1 SEHNR, CDR2 FQNEAQ (reference sequence). With 0 bases removed from V and 10 bases from J, the gap between germline ends came to 6 bases. This CDR3 has 11 residues. The CDR3 region is CASSLAWGAFF. The CDR3, as DNA: TGTGCCAGCAGCTTAGCGTGGGGAGCTTTCTTT.

The chain joins TRBV21-1 to TRBJ1-4. TRBV21-1 is termed a pseudogene. CDR3 length equals 13 residues. The CDR3 region has the DNA TGTGCCAGTTATGAGGGGGGTAATGAAAAACTGTTTTTT. It specifies CASYEGGNEKLFF.

V is TRBV18 and J is TRBJ1-6; D remains ambiguous. In germline, CDR1 is KGHSH, CDR2 LQKENI. V shed 6 bases and J shed 6 bases, with 9 bases lying between them. The CDR3 contains 13 residues. In DNA form, the CDR3 reads TGTGCCAGCTCCGACGGCCTTAATTCACCCCTCCACTTT. It translates to CASSDGLNSPLHF.

The chain links TRBV7-9 to TRBJ1-1; maybe TRBD1 (5 bases). The germline V gene has CDR1 SEHNR and CDR2 FQNEAQ (reference sequence). The CDR3 is 13 amino acids. With 5 bases removed from V and 5 bases from J, the gap between germline ends came to 12 bases. CDR3 nucleotides: TGTGCCAGCAGCCCCACGGGGGGGACTGAAGCTTTCTTT. It is translated as CASSPTGGTEAFF.

The V call is TRBV12-5, the J call TRBJ1-5, with D hard to call. Germline-derived CDR1 and CDR2 are LGHNT and FRNRAP. Trimming left V 3 bases short and J 4 bases short, with 16 bases between. CDR3 size: 16 residues. The chain's CDR3 is CASGLAGLEKNQPQHF. Here the CDR3 DNA reads TGTGCTAGTGGTTTAGCGGGGTTGGAAAAAAATCAGCCCCAGCATTTT.

The genes are TRBV5-1 and TRBJ2-5; 11 nucleotides agree with TRBD1. Germline CDR1 is SGHRS and CDR2 is YFSETQ. The CDR3 is made up of 17 amino acids. Trimming at V came to 7 bases and at J to 5 bases, leaving 16 bases not matched to a gene. CDR3 region: CASFPLGTGGARETQYF. The DNA for the CDR3 is TGCGCCAGCTTTCCTCTCGGGACAGGGGGAGCGCGGGAGACCCAGTACTTC.

The chain has TRBV3-1 (or the pseudogene TRBV3-2) and TRBJ1-3; the D is unclear. The V end was cut by 0 bases, the J end by 0 bases, with 3 bases between. The length of the CDR3 is 14 residues. CDR1 is LGHDT and CDR2 is YNNKEL in the germline V gene (reference sequence). In nucleotides, the CDR3 is TGTGCCAGCAGCCAAGACACCTCTGGAAACACCATATATTTT. It codes for CASSQDTSGNTIYF.

The CDR3 spells CASSEVSGGLDTEAFF. CDR3 nucleotides: TGTGCCAGCAGTGAAGTTTCAGGGGGTCTTGACACTGAAGCTTTCTTT. J is TRBJ1-1 and V is TRBV2; TRBD1 matches 7 bases. Trimming removed 1 base from V and 3 bases from J; junction bases left unmatched: 8. From germline, CDR1 is SNHLY and CDR2 FYNNEI. The CDR3 runs to 16 residues.

Of note for this clone: Additional DNA sequences in this sample encode the identical CDR3. The J gene is TRBJ2-3, the V gene TRBV12-3 or TRBV12-4; D is undetermined. V gave up 3 bases and J gave up 6 bases, with 4 bases separating them. The CDR3 is made up of 11 amino acids. Here the CDR3 reads CASSFSDTQYF. The CDR3 coding sequence is TGTGCCAGCAGTTTTTCGGATACGCAGTATTTT.

In this sample, this clone turned up once. The V gene is TRBV24-1, the J gene TRBJ2-3, with TRBD1 matching 8 bases. The CDR3 runs 17 residues. J gave up 4 bases and V 5 bases, and 13 bases lay outside the gene matches. CDR1 is KGHDR and CDR2 is SFDVKD in the germline V gene. The CDR3 region has the DNA TGTGCCACCAGTGCCGTTCGGACAGGGTCATTCGCAGATACGCAGTATTTT. Translated: CATSAVRTGSFADTQYF.

The J gene is TRBJ1-5, the V gene TRBV10-2; D call uncertain. Per the germline V gene, CDR1 is WSHSY and CDR2 is SAAADI. This CDR3 comprises 14 residues. Trimming removed 11 bases from V and 0 bases from J, with 14 bases in between. The CDR3 DNA is TGCGCCGCCGCTATGGGAGCTAGCAATCAGCCCCAGCATTTT. Translation: CAAAMGASNQPQHF.